These 21 T cell receptor beta chains share one sample of origin, sequenced in a study of cytomegalovirus exposure and HLA in healthy donors. This PCR relied on a set of 60 Vbeta primers and 13 Jbeta primers. Profiled with immunoSEQ multiplex PCR; TCRdb holds only in-frame clones, not every one. The table records under 150,000 clones, about four fifths of them present only once. The sequenced sample was PBMCs. The receptors were sampled from a female donor in good health and CMV-seronegative.

Notes on this clone: Compared with germline, one end of the junction differs, possibly owing to a read error. The V call is TRBV5-6, the J call TRBJ2-3; the match to TRBD2 covers 8 bases. This CDR3 region has 16 residues. Germline V gene lookup returns CDR1 SGHDT and CDR2 YYEEEE. The CDR3 DNA follows: TGTGCCAGCAGGTTGGGGGCCGGGACTAGGGTAGATACGCAGTATTTT. It encodes CASRLGAGTRVDTQYF.

The chain employs TRBV4-1 and TRBJ2-4; 8 bases agree with TRBD1. This CDR3 comprises 18 residues. CDR1 and CDR2 from the germline V gene are MGHRA and YSYEKL. With V trimmed by 4 bases and J by 1 base, 12 bases remained unmatched. The CDR3 nucleotides are TGCGCCAGCAGCCGAGGTGAACAGGGGGAGGTGGCCAAAAACATTCAGTACTTC. It yields the protein CASSRGEQGEVAKNIQYF.

A few counts support this clone. This sequence joins TRBV6-6 and TRBJ2-7, with D perhaps matching TRBD1 (5 bases). This CDR3 region has 13 residues. V dropped 4 bases and J dropped 3 bases, with 10 bases sitting between them. Per germline, CDR1 MNHNY and CDR2 SVGAGI (reference sequence). The CDR3 DNA sequence: TGTGCCAGCAGTTCAGGGCAGGACTACGAGCAGTACTTC. It encodes CASSSGQDYEQYF.

The chain joins TRBV5-1 to TRBJ2-3; TRBD2 matches at 12 bases. With V trimmed by 4 bases and J by 4 bases, 7 bases remained unmatched. The CDR3 totals 16 residues. The germline V gene has CDR1 SGHRS and CDR2 YFSETQ. The CDR3 DNA sequence: TGCGCCAGCAGCGTCGGGACTAGCGGGCGGGCAGATACGCAGTATTTT. Translating it yields CASSVGTSGRADTQYF.

V usage is TRBV2 and J usage is TRBJ2-7, with 7 bases matching TRBD1. Germline CDR1 is SNHLY and CDR2 is FYNNEI. The CDR3 is made up of 13 amino acids. V was pared by 8 bases and J by 2 bases, with 6 bases of the junction left unmatched. The CDR3 reads CASEGDRPYEQYF. In DNA, the CDR3 is TGTGCCAGCGAGGGGGACAGACCCTACGAGCAGTACTTC. Filled out from reference TRBV2 and TRBJ2-7, the complete variable domain reads EPEVTQTPSHQVTQMGQEVILRCVPISNHLYFYWYRQILGQKVEFLVSFYNNEISEKSEIFDDQFSVERPDGSNFTLKIRSTKLEDSAMYFCASEGDRPYEQYFGPGTRLTVT.

For this clone: This CDR3 is also generated by other DNA sequences in the sample. The V gene is TRBV6-5, the J gene TRBJ2-3, with D hard to call. V gave up 2 bases and J gave up 0 bases, with 6 bases separating them. There are 14 residues in the CDR3. Germline CDR1 and CDR2: MNHEY and SVGAGI. The CDR3: CASSYGGSTDTQYF. CDR3 DNA sequence: TGTGCCAGCAGTTACGGCGGTAGCACAGATACGCAGTATTTT.

The chain has TRBV5-4 and TRBJ2-1; the D is unclear. V was pared by 2 bases and J by 6 bases, with 12 bases between. Germline lookup yields CDR1 SGHNT and CDR2 YYREEE (reference sequence). This CDR3 has 14 residues. Here the CDR3 reads CASSFDQRINEQFF. CDR3 coding DNA: TGTGCCAGCAGCTTCGACCAGCGCATCAATGAGCAGTTCTTC.

This clone appeared a single time. The gene calls are TRBV11-3 and TRBJ1-2; D call uncertain. CDR3 length: 12 residues. The V gene lost 2 bases and the J gene lost 5 bases, with 6 bases spanning the gap. Germline loops: CDR1 SGHNT, CDR2 YENEEA. The CDR3 sequence: CASSLQLYGYTF. CDR3 in DNA: TGTGCCAGCAGCTTACAACTTTATGGCTACACCTTC. Looking up the rest from reference TRBV11-3 and TRBJ1-2 gives the full variable domain: EAGVVQSPRYKIIEKKQPVAFWCNPISGHNTLYWYLQNLGQGPELLIRYENEEAVDDSQLPKDRFSAERLKGVDSTLKIQPAELGDSAVYLCASSLQLYGYTFGSGTRLTVV.

In this sample, this clone turned up once. This chain uses TRBV19 with TRBJ1-4, with D perhaps matching TRBD1 (6 bases). Germline V CDR1 and CDR2: LNHDA, SQIVND (reference sequence). V was trimmed by 3 bases and J by 10 bases, leaving 18 bases between them. CDR3 length: 15 residues. CDR3 residues: CASSIPTGFGGKLFF. In DNA form, the CDR3 reads TGTGCCAGTAGTATCCCCACAGGGTTTGGAGGAAAACTGTTTTTT.

CDR3 in amino acids: CASSYSIVAGTLEQFF. The CDR3 nucleotides read TGTGCCAGCAGTTACTCGATAGTAGCGGGAACCTTGGAGCAGTTCTTC. The chain is built from TRBV6-5 and TRBJ2-1; the match to TRBD2 covers 8 bases. Trimming cost V 0 bases and J 10 bases; bases outside gene matches: 11. The CDR3 contains 16 residues. CDR1 and CDR2 from the germline V gene are MNHEY and SVGAGI.

This chain connects TRBV30 to TRBJ1-1; TRBD1 matches at 7 bases. The CDR3 runs to 13 residues. The J segment lost 7 bases and the V segment lost 4 bases, leaving 9 bases of the junction unmatched. The germline CDR1 and CDR2 sequences are GTSNPN and SVGIG (reference sequence). The CDR3 coding sequence is TGTGCCTGGACCATTAACAGGGGTAGTGAAGCTTTCTTT. Protein: CAWTINRGSEAFF.

The chain recombines TRBV15 with TRBJ2-1; 12 positions match TRBD2. The CDR3 loop spans 18 amino acids. J gave up 7 bases and V 0 bases, and 10 bases lay outside the gene matches. The V gene's germline CDR1 is LNHNV and CDR2 YYDKDF (reference sequence). The CDR3, as DNA: TGTGCCACCAGCAGAGATAAAACTAGCGGGAGGACCGGGAATGAGCAGTTCTTC. Encoded protein: CATSRDKTSGRTGNEQFF.

The chain has TRBV5-1 and TRBJ1-3, with D maybe TRBD1 (5 bases). Germline V gene data show CDR1 as SGHRS and CDR2 as YFSETQ. Trimming took off 0 bases at V and 1 base at J, with 5 bases between the two ends. The CDR3 loop spans 14 amino acids. The CDR3 coding sequence is TGCGCCAGCAGCTTGGGACAGTCTGGAAACACCATATATTTT. It encodes CASSLGQSGNTIYF. Looking up the rest from reference TRBV5-1 and TRBJ1-3 gives the full variable domain: KAGVTQTPRYLIKTRGQQVTLSCSPISGHRSVSWYQQTPGQGLQFLFEYFSETQRNKGNFPGRFSGRQFSNSRSEMNVSTLELGDSALYLCASSLGQSGNTIYFGEGSWLTVV.

In its sample, this clone was seen a few times. The chain carries TRBV4-1 and TRBJ1-4; D is possibly TRBD1 (5 bases). CDR1 is MGHRA and CDR2 is YSYEKL in the germline V gene. This CDR3 comprises 14 residues. V was clipped by 1 base and J by 4 bases, with 7 bases between them. CDR3 in amino acids: CASSQGQGNEKLFF. CDR3 nucleotides: TGCGCCAGCAGCCAAGGGCAGGGTAATGAAAAACTGTTTTTT.

This chain uses TRBV19 with TRBJ2-2; D perhaps matches TRBD1 (6 bases). The germline V and J ends were trimmed by 9 bases and 0 bases, with 8 bases remaining between them. The CDR3 contains 13 residues. Germline V gene lookup returns CDR1 LNHDA and CDR2 SQIVND (reference sequence). The CDR3 spells CASGTPNTGELFF. The CDR3 region has the DNA TGTGCCAGCGGGACACCGAACACCGGGGAGCTGTTTTTT.

This chain links TRBV6-1 with TRBJ2-3, with 11 bases aligning to TRBD2. This CDR3 contains 14 residues. V shed 4 bases and J 6 bases; nucleotides not matched to a gene: 3. Germline lookup yields CDR1 MNHNS and CDR2 SASEGT. CDR3 region: CASSGASGGDTQYF. The DNA of the CDR3 is TGTGCCAGCAGTGGGGCTAGCGGGGGGGATACGCAGTATTTT.

This clone appeared many times. The DNA for the CDR3 is TGTGCCAGCAGCCCCTCGGCCGACAGGGGTGAAAAACTGTTTTTT. Its protein is CASSPSADRGEKLFF. The rearrangement uses TRBV9 and TRBJ1-4; 8 positions agree with TRBD1. This CDR3 has 15 amino acids. J lost 7 bases, V lost 4 bases, and 9 bases had no gene match. Looked up from germline, CDR1 is SGDLS and CDR2 is YYNGEE. Full variable domain (missing parts from reference TRBV9 and TRBJ1-4): DSGVTQTPKHLITATGQRVTLRCSPRSGDLSVYWYQQSLDQGLQFLIQYYNGEERAKGNILERFSAQQFPDLHSELNLSSLELGDSALYFCASSPSADRGEKLFFGSGTQLSVL.

V usage is TRBV7-9 and J usage is TRBJ2-2, with D possibly TRBD1 on 6 matching bases. The CDR3 is made up of 13 amino acids. Trimming took 5 bases from V and 5 from J, leaving 9 bases between them. From germline, CDR1 is SEHNR and CDR2 FQNEAQ (reference sequence). In DNA form, the CDR3 reads TGTGCCAGCAGCCGGACAGCGACCGGGGAGCTGTTTTTT. Protein: CASSRTATGELFF.

This rearrangement joins TRBV5-1 to TRBJ1-6, with 8 positions matching TRBD1. Germline-derived CDR1 and CDR2 are SGHRS and YFSETQ. CDR3 length: 17 residues. The junction had 9 bases not matched to a gene; V was cut back by 0 bases and J by 7 bases. In DNA form, the CDR3 reads TGCGCCAGCAGCTTGGCTGCTAGGGACAGGACAAATTCACCCCTCCACTTT. This gives the protein CASSLAARDRTNSPLHF.

The genes are TRBV2 and TRBJ2-5; the D gene is possibly TRBD1 (6 bases). The J call may be in error: the DNA end matches TRBJ2-7 better. The CDR3 is made up of 12 amino acids. Germline loops: CDR1 SNHLY, CDR2 FYNNEI. Here the CDR3 DNA reads TGTGCCACTAGGGGGACGGTCTACGAGCAGTACTTC. Translating it yields CATRGTVYEQYF.

The rearrangement joins TRBV6-1 to TRBJ2-5; a weak D match, TRBD2 (5 bases). The ends were cut back, 2 bases at V and 10 bases at J, with 17 bases in the middle. Germline CDR1 and CDR2: MNHNS and SASEGT. CDR3 length: 14 amino acids. The CDR3 DNA reads TGTGCCAGCAGTGAACCCCCAAGTGAGGGAGACCAGTACTTC. Translated, it gives CASSEPPSEGDQYF.